The 32 T cell receptor beta chains given below trace back to one sample, sequenced in a study of CD8+ T cells in alopecia areata (dated by TCRdb to 2017 to 2018). The library was built by means of the immunoSEQ multiplex PCR assay. To provide template for TCR sequencing, every sample had RNA extracted and reverse transcribed into cDNA. The table was pulled from immuneACCESS by TCRdb, which kept in-frame rearrangements only. Such tables lose some clones; where checked, under half of the loss comes from unresolved V genes, and the rest has no known cause. The sample table holds some 160,000 clones, of which less than 70% were seen once. The ten largest clones add up to approximately 0.9% of the sample. Explained via the paper, the time point label denotes: 4 weeks on oral tofacitinib. Taken with the paper, the label for treatment or condition translates to: oral pan-JAK inhibitor, 5-10 mg twice daily.

The sequences come from CD4+ T cells sorted from blood, collected at week 4, from a patient treated with tofacitinib. These TCRs come from a human donor with alopecia areata.

V usage is TRBV29-1 and J usage is TRBJ2-7; D unresolved. CDR1 is SQVTM, CDR2 ANQGSEA, per germline. The CDR3 is 12 amino acids. V was shortened by 4 bases and J by 4 bases, with 11 bases between the two germline ends. The CDR3 coding sequence is TGCAGCGTTGTTCTAGGTGGATACGAGCAGTACTTC. As protein: CSVVLGGYEQYF.

V gene TRBV9 combines with J gene TRBJ1-2, with D maybe TRBD1 (5 bases). Trimming stripped 1 base from V and 6 bases from J, with 16 bases between. Germline V lookup: CDR1 SGDLS, CDR2 YYNGEE. There are 15 residues in the CDR3. Here the CDR3 DNA reads TGTGCCAGCAGCGTAAGGGGTTCTGGGTACGATGGCTACACCTTC. This translates into CASSVRGSGYDGYTF.

The V gene is TRBV29-1, the J gene TRBJ2-5; D remains unclear. The CDR3 consists of 14 residues. V shed 6 bases and J shed 0 bases, with 14 bases lying between them. Germline loops: CDR1 SQVTM, CDR2 ANQGSEA. CDR3 in amino acids: CSVDGLKNQETQYF. DNA of the CDR3: TGCAGCGTAGACGGCTTAAAAAACCAAGAGACCCAGTACTTC.

A few counts support this clone. This chain connects TRBV29-1 to TRBJ2-1; D possibly matches TRBD1 or TRBD2 (5 bases each). V dropped 4 bases and J dropped 6 bases, with 10 bases sitting between them. The CDR3 has 12 amino acids. The germline CDR1 and CDR2 sequences are SQVTM and ANQGSEA. Here the CDR3 reads CSVVQGVNEQFF. For the CDR3, the DNA is TGCAGCGTTGTTCAGGGAGTCAATGAGCAGTTCTTC.

The CDR3 DNA follows: TGTGCCATCAGCGCGGACGGAACCGGGGAGCTGTTTTTT. Residues: CAISADGTGELFF. The chain has TRBV10-3 and TRBJ2-2; D not certain. The length of the CDR3 is 13 residues. Germline V gene sequence: CDR1 ENHRY, CDR2 SYGVKD. Trimming shortened V by 6 bases and J by 5 bases, and 10 bases separated the two germline ends.

This chain's CDR3 is CASSLMPLGSTGELFF. The DNA for the CDR3 is TGTGCCAGCAGCTTGATGCCGTTAGGCAGCACCGGGGAGCTGTTTTTT. The chain carries TRBV7-9 and TRBJ2-2; D is uncertain. The V gene lost 3 bases and the J gene lost 4 bases, with 15 bases spanning the gap. Germline V lookup: CDR1 SEHNR, CDR2 FQNEAQ (reference sequence). CDR3 size: 16 residues.

J is TRBJ2-3 and V is TRBV29-1; 7 bases line up with TRBD1. From germline, CDR1 is SQVTM and CDR2 ANQGSEA. The ends lost 0 bases at V and 5 bases at J; junction bases unmatched: 5. There are 14 residues in the CDR3. CDR3 DNA sequence: TGCAGCGTTGAAGAAGGGGGCGTTGGAGATACGCAGTATTTT. It encodes CSVEEGGVGDTQYF.

A single count supports this clone. This sequence joins TRBV7-9 and TRBJ2-3, with D unclear. The CDR3 totals 15 residues. Between the trimmed V and J ends, which lost 4 bases and 2 bases, there was a span of 13 bases. Germline assignment: CDR1 SEHNR and CDR2 FQNEAQ (reference sequence). The CDR3 sequence: CASSSTDGNTDTQYF. DNA of the CDR3: TGTGCCAGCAGCTCCACAGATGGAAACACAGATACGCAGTATTTT.

The DNA for the CDR3 is TGTGCCATCAGGGGGACAACAGATCAGCCCCAGCATTTT. Amino acids: CAIRGTTDQPQHF. The chain joins TRBV10-3 to TRBJ1-5; D might be TRBD1 (6 bases). This CDR3 spans 13 amino acids. Trimming removed 6 bases from V and 5 bases from J, with 11 bases in between. Germline CDR1 reads ENHRY; CDR2 reads SYGVKD.

This clone has a single count. This chain links TRBV29-1 with TRBJ2-5, with D perhaps matching TRBD2 (5 bases). Trimming removed 2 bases from V and 5 bases from J, with 9 bases in between. Germline CDR1 reads SQVTM; CDR2 reads ANQGSEA. This CDR3 region has 12 residues. The CDR3 spells CSVEPGVETQYF. In nucleotides, the CDR3 is TGCAGCGTTGAACCCGGGGTGGAGACCCAGTACTTC. The variable domain in full, with the rest retrieved from reference TRBV29-1 and TRBJ2-5, is SAVISQKPSRDICQRGTSLTIQCQVDSQVTMMFWYRQQPGQSLTLIATANQGSEATYESGFVIDKFPISRPNLTFSTLTVSNMSPEDSSIYLCSVEPGVETQYFGPGTRLLVL.

In this sample, this clone turned up once. V gene TRBV7-3 combines with J gene TRBJ1-6, with no clear D. V was cut by 5 bases and J by 7 bases, with 6 bases left in between. Germline CDR1 SGHTA, CDR2 FQGTGA. CDR3 length: 12 residues. The CDR3: CASSTGNSPLHF. The DNA for the CDR3 is TGTGCCAGCAGCACGGGCAATTCACCCCTCCACTTT.

This clone has more than one count but fewer than ten. This chain joins TRBV5-1 and TRBJ1-1, with 8 positions matching TRBD1. The germline gives CDR1 SGHRS, CDR2 YFSETQ. This CDR3 is 15 amino acids long. The V gene end was trimmed by 3 bases and the J gene end by 3 bases; junction bases not matched to a gene: 7. CDR3 DNA: TGCGCCAGCAGCTCCGGACAGGGAATTTACACTGAAGCTTTCTTT. Translated, it gives CASSSGQGIYTEAFF. The variable domain in full, completed from reference TRBV5-1 and TRBJ1-1, reads KAGVTQTPRYLIKTRGQQVTLSCSPISGHRSVSWYQQTPGQGLQFLFEYFSETQRNKGNFPGRFSGRQFSNSRSEMNVSTLELGDSALYLCASSSGQGIYTEAFFGQGTRLTVV.

The V call is TRBV29-1, the J call TRBJ2-3, with D possibly TRBD2 on 5 matching bases. Germline CDR1 and CDR2: SQVTM and ANQGSEA. The CDR3 totals 13 residues. Trimming pared 5 bases from V and 5 bases from J, leaving 14 bases between. This CDR3 is CSVTGSPVDTQYF. CDR3 bases: TGCAGCGTTACGGGATCCCCCGTAGATACGCAGTATTTT.

The V gene is TRBV29-1, the J gene TRBJ2-7; a possible D gene is TRBD1 (6 bases). Looked up from germline, CDR1 is SQVTM and CDR2 is ANQGSEA. With 7 bases removed from V and 5 bases from J, the gap between germline ends came to 15 bases. CDR3 length: 12 amino acids. CDR3 in DNA: TGCAGCGGTGCAACAGGGAACCACGAGCAGTACTTC. Protein: CSGATGNHEQYF.

V gene TRBV25-1 combines with J gene TRBJ2-1; weak D call: TRBD1 (6 bases). This CDR3 is 13 amino acids long. Trimming removed 5 bases from V and 7 bases from J, with 12 bases in between. Looked up from germline, CDR1 is MGHDK and CDR2 is SYGVNS. The CDR3 is CASSSGVWNEQFF. CDR3 sequence (DNA): TGTGCCAGCAGTTCAGGGGTTTGGAATGAGCAGTTCTTC.

Comment on this clone: Other DNA sequences within the sample encode an identical CDR3. V gene TRBV30 combines with J gene TRBJ2-1; no firm D call. CDR1 is GTSNPN and CDR2 is SVGIG in the germline V gene (reference sequence). The germline V and J ends were trimmed by 4 bases and 3 bases, with 4 bases remaining between them. This CDR3 is built from 11 residues. CDR3 bases: TGTGCCTGGACTAGCTACAATGAGCAGTTCTTC. As protein: CAWTSYNEQFF.

The chain employs TRBV11-2 and TRBJ2-5, with TRBD2 as a possible D gene (5 bases). CDR1 is SGHAT and CDR2 is FQNNGV in the germline V gene. The V and J ends lost 1 base and 5 bases respectively, with 14 bases between them. The CDR3 sequence is 15 residues long. The CDR3 nucleotides read TGTGCCAGCAGCTTAGTCGGGTTAACGGGGGAGACCCAGTACTTC. Translating gives CASSLVGLTGETQYF.

In its sample, this clone was seen once. The V gene is TRBV29-1, the J gene TRBJ2-5; the D gene is possibly TRBD1 (6 bases). The length of the CDR3 is 11 residues. V was cut by 7 bases and J by 4 bases, with 10 bases left in between. The germline CDR1 and CDR2 sequences are SQVTM and ANQGSEA. This CDR3 reads CSGTGRETQYF. The CDR3 nucleotides are TGCAGCGGTACAGGGCGAGAGACCCAGTACTTC.

As to this clone: Within the sample, other DNA sequences also encode this same CDR3. This sequence joins TRBV2 and TRBJ1-1; unclear D gene. Germline values: CDR1 SNHLY, CDR2 FYNNEI. The CDR3 consists of 11 residues. The germline V and J ends were trimmed by 7 bases and 1 base, with 4 bases remaining between them. The CDR3 sequence is CASTGNTEAFF. The CDR3 coding sequence is TGTGCCAGCACGGGGAACACTGAAGCTTTCTTT.

This clone was observed a handful of times. V is TRBV20-1 and J is TRBJ1-2, with D tentatively TRBD1 (6 bases). CDR1 is DFQATT and CDR2 is SNEGSKA in the germline V gene (reference sequence). The CDR3 has 11 residues. The ends were cut back, 7 bases at V and 7 bases at J, with 13 bases in the middle. CDR3 DNA sequence: TGCAGTGGATTAGGGGGGCCTGGCTACACCTTC. Protein product: CSGLGGPGYTF.

This chain joins TRBV7-2 and TRBJ1-6; 7 bases agree with TRBD1. V shed 0 bases, J shed 5 bases, and the junction held 1 base outside the gene matches. CDR1 SGHTA and CDR2 FQGNSA come from the germline V gene. The CDR3 has 15 amino acids. CDR3 amino acids: CASSLAGTDNSPLHF. Written as DNA, the CDR3 is TGTGCCAGCAGCTTAGCCGGGACAGATAATTCACCCCTCCACTTT.

This clone was counted a few times. The chain couples TRBV19 to TRBJ1-6; D may be TRBD1 (5 bases). The CDR3 is 16 amino acids. Germline V gene data show CDR1 as LNHDA and CDR2 as SQIVND (reference sequence). V lost 6 bases to trimming and J lost 7 bases, with 19 bases between them. CDR3: CASRLNAGGGNSPLHF. The CDR3 DNA reads as TGTGCCAGTAGGCTGAACGCCGGGGGGGGAAATTCACCCCTCCACTTT.

The V and J genes are TRBV27 and TRBJ2-7, with TRBD1 matching 7 bases. CDR1 is MNHEY and CDR2 is SMNVEV in the germline V gene (reference sequence). This CDR3 has 18 amino acids. V shed 6 bases, J shed 2 bases, and the junction held 19 bases outside the gene matches. The CDR3 here is CASSPQGVQGHVPYEQYF. CDR3 in DNA: TGTGCCAGCAGCCCTCAGGGGGTACAAGGACACGTCCCCTACGAGCAGTACTTC.

This clone has just a few counts. This chain joins TRBV27 and TRBJ2-5, with D possibly matching TRBD2 (6 bases). The CDR3 extends over 14 amino acids. CDR1 MNHEY and CDR2 SMNVEV come from the germline V gene (reference sequence). Trimming took 8 bases from V and 6 from J, leaving 19 bases between them. CDR3 DNA sequence: TGTGCCAGCTACGGGGGTAAGGGGCAACAGACCCAGTACTTC. Its translation: CASYGGKGQQTQYF.

V and J are TRBV5-4 and TRBJ1-6; D ambiguous. CDR1 is SGHNT, CDR2 YYREEE, per germline (reference sequence). This CDR3 is built from 17 residues. Between the trimmed V and J ends, which lost 1 base and 0 bases, there was a span of 11 bases. The CDR3 spells CASSLFQSSSYNSPLHF. CDR3 nucleotide sequence: TGTGCCAGCAGCTTGTTTCAGTCAAGCTCCTATAATTCACCCCTCCACTTT.

This clone showed up just a few times. The chain is built from TRBV19 and TRBJ1-1; D gene ambiguous. V gave up 0 bases and J gave up 4 bases, with 18 bases separating them. The length of the CDR3 is 17 residues. Germline-derived CDR1 and CDR2 are LNHDA and SQIVND (reference sequence). CDR3: CASSIDGGRVRPTEAFF. The CDR3 DNA sequence: TGTGCCAGTAGTATAGATGGAGGTCGGGTACGTCCCACTGAAGCTTTCTTT.

The chain uses TRBV13 and TRBJ1-2, with D unclear. Trimming removed 5 bases at V and 8 bases at J, with 12 bases between. In germline, CDR1 is PRHDT, CDR2 FYEKMQ (reference sequence). The CDR3 has 12 amino acids. CDR3 sequence: CASSQLLRGYTF. For the CDR3, the DNA is TGTGCCAGCAGCCAATTGTTGAGAGGCTACACCTTC.

V usage is TRBV6-4 and J usage is TRBJ1-5; TRBD1 matches at 7 bases. V dropped 8 bases and J dropped 8; count of bases not matched to a gene: 15. Germline CDR1 reads MRHNA; CDR2 reads SNTAGT. CDR3 length: 15 amino acids. CDR3 residues: CASRGRDRLWEPQHF. Written as DNA, the CDR3 is TGTGCCAGCCGAGGTCGGGACAGACTATGGGAGCCCCAGCATTTT.

The genes are TRBV6-5 and TRBJ2-1; the D gene is possibly TRBD2 (5 bases). V shed 8 bases and J shed 3 bases, with 8 bases lying between them. Germline CDR1 reads MNHEY; CDR2 reads SVGAGI. This CDR3 contains 12 residues. In DNA, the CDR3 is TGTGCCAGCGAGGGAAACTACAATGAGCAGTTCTTC. Protein sequence: CASEGNYNEQFF.

This rearrangement joins TRBV4-1 to TRBJ2-5; D call uncertain. The germline CDR1 and CDR2 sequences are MGHRA and YSYEKL. V lost 0 bases and J lost 5, with 4 bases in between. The CDR3 loop spans 12 amino acids. This CDR3 reads CASSQEWETQYF. For the CDR3, the DNA is TGCGCCAGCAGCCAAGAATGGGAGACCCAGTACTTC.

The CDR3 protein is CASSLVDRAYGYTF. The CDR3 DNA is TGTGCCAGCAGCTTGGTCGACAGAGCCTATGGCTACACCTTC. This sequence joins TRBV5-5 and TRBJ1-2; weak D call: TRBD1 (5 bases). Trimming cost V 0 bases and J 4 bases, with 10 bases left between them. From germline, CDR1 is SGHKS and CDR2 YYEKEE (reference sequence). The CDR3 runs 14 residues.

V is TRBV6-5 and J is TRBJ2-7, with D uncertain. The V and J ends lost 6 bases and 4 bases respectively, with 13 bases between them. The germline V gene encodes CDR1 MNHEY and CDR2 SVGAGI. This CDR3 has 13 residues. CDR3 in amino acids: CASRFRVSYEQYF. The CDR3 DNA reads as TGTGCCAGCAGGTTTCGGGTTTCTTACGAGCAGTACTTC.